These 3 T cell receptor beta chains share one sample of origin, sequenced in a study of T cells in localized non-small cell lung cancer. The table came from immunoSEQ multiplex PCR; TCRdb's copy has only in-frame clones and leaves some out. The profile shows about 76,000 clones, roughly 80% of them singletons. Sequences were derived from peripheral blood, sampled before any cancer treatment. The origin of the receptors is a female donor older than 55 with stage I lung adenocarcinoma.

The chain combines TRBV6-1 with TRBJ1-2; 7 nucleotides line up with TRBD1. The germline V gene encodes CDR1 MNHNS and CDR2 SASEGT. The CDR3 covers 15 residues. The J segment lost 1 base and the V segment lost 7 bases, leaving 9 bases of the junction unmatched. The CDR3 here is CASTLSAGGNYGYTF. CDR3 DNA sequence: TGTGCCAGCACCCTATCGGCAGGGGGTAACTATGGCTACACCTTC.

This clone came up once. V gene TRBV2 combines with J gene TRBJ1-5; D uncertain. V lost 4 bases, J lost 2 bases, and 9 bases lay in between. This CDR3 has 14 amino acids. Germline V gene sequence: CDR1 SNHLY, CDR2 FYNNEI. The CDR3, as DNA: TGTGCCAGCAGTGGACTAGTAGGCAATCAGCCCCAGCATTTT. Translating gives CASSGLVGNQPQHF.

The rearrangement uses TRBV4-1 and TRBJ2-5; 7 bases line up with TRBD2. Germline V gene data show CDR1 as MGHRA and CDR2 as YSYEKL. Unmatched junction bases numbered 4, after V lost 4 bases and J lost 2 bases. There are 14 residues in the CDR3. Here the CDR3 reads CASSRGGGQETQYF. The CDR3 DNA is TGCGCCAGCAGCCGTGGGGGGGGGCAAGAGACCCAGTACTTC.